A single sample is the source of the 30 T cell receptor beta chains below, sequenced in a study of regulatory T cells in long-lasting Graves disease. Noted time point: newly diagnosed GD, antithyroid drugs for less than 3 months. RNA isolated from PBMCs was used to make the TCR library. According to the study, TCR beta libraries were built with iRepertoire HTBI primers and CDR3-region Arm-PCR. In TCRdb, the multiplex PCR reads were re-called with MiXCR into one record per CDR3 protein. The sample consists of hundreds of thousands of distinct CDR3 sequences, roughly 15% of them appearing once. Another study also made use of these data, one on T cells in Graves' hyperthyroidism and ophthalmopathy.

Sequenced material: peripheral blood mononuclear cells (PBMCs), taken at new diagnosis, from a patient treated with antithyroid drugs. The source of these receptors is a young woman with Graves disease.

Regarding this clonotype: With a much larger clone just one base away, this may be a read error. The chain employs TRBV3-1 and TRBJ1-1, with 7 bases aligning to TRBD1. Germline V lookup: CDR1 LGHDT, CDR2 YNNKEL (reference sequence). The CDR3 is 13 amino acids. V gave up 6 bases and J gave up 5 bases; unmatched junction bases: 6. The CDR3 coding sequence is TGTGCCAGCAGGCCGAGACAGGGTACTGAAGCTTTCTTT. Its translation: CASRPRQGTEAFF.

Notes on this clonotype: It may be a read error: a sequence one base away is much more abundant. The genes are TRBV12-3 or TRBV12-4 and TRBJ1-2; D is unclear. V was trimmed by 6 bases and J by 4 bases, leaving 18 bases between them. This CDR3 has 15 amino acids. The DNA for the CDR3 is TGTGCCAGCAGCCTCGGACCCATACCCGGCTATGGCTACACCTTC. This gives the protein CASSLGPIPGYGYTF.

The DNA for the CDR3 is TGTGCCAGCAGCCAAATGCAGGGTTCGCAGCCCCAGCATTTT. As protein: CASSQMQGSQPQHF. The chain carries TRBV3-1 and TRBJ1-5; TRBD1 might be the D (5 bases). CDR1 is LGHDT, CDR2 YNNKEL, per germline (reference sequence). The length of the CDR3 is 14 residues. The V end was cut by 2 bases, the J end by 7 bases, with 12 bases between.

This chain links TRBV20-1 with TRBJ1-1; 10 nucleotides align to TRBD1. The CDR3 covers 13 residues. Germline-derived CDR1 and CDR2 are DFQATT and SNEGSKA (reference sequence). The V gene end was trimmed by 6 bases and the J gene end by 8 bases; junction bases not matched to a gene: 9. The CDR3 loop reads CSATSGTGAEAFF. The DNA for the CDR3 is TGCAGTGCCACATCCGGGACAGGGGCCGAAGCTTTCTTT.

This clonotype appeared many times. The V and J genes are TRBV6-1 and TRBJ1-2, with no clear D. Trimming removed 0 bases from V and 4 bases from J, with 12 bases in between. CDR1 and CDR2 (germline): MNHNS, SASEGT. This CDR3 is 15 amino acids long. CDR3 in DNA: TGTGCCAGCAGTGAAGCAGAAGGATATCGCTATGGCTACACCTTC. Translating gives CASSEAEGYRYGYTF.

This clonotype was observed many times. This sequence joins TRBV28 and TRBJ2-6, with 9 bases that match TRBD1. The CDR3 runs to 17 residues. The germline CDR1 and CDR2 sequences are MDHEN and SYDVKM. V trimming: 5 bases; J trimming: 5 bases; junction bases outside the gene matches: 10. The CDR3 coding sequence is TGTGCCAGCAGTACACGGACAGGGGACCTCAGGGCCAACGTCCTGACTTTC. Amino acid sequence: CASSTRTGDLRANVLTF.

The chain couples TRBV9 to TRBJ2-2, with 15 positions matching TRBD2. CDR1 is SGDLS and CDR2 is YYNGEE in the germline V gene. The V and J ends lost 7 bases and 7 bases, in that order; junction bases with no gene match: 8. The CDR3 is 16 residues long. The CDR3 DNA sequence: TGTGCCAGCGGAAGTGGGACTAGCGGGAGGTACGGGGAGCTGTTTTTT. Translating gives CASGSGTSGRYGELFF.

The rearrangement links TRBV7-2 to TRBJ2-6; the D is unclear. The germline CDR1 and CDR2 sequences are SGHTA and FQGNSA. Trimming stripped 2 bases from V and 0 bases from J, with 11 bases between. CDR3 length equals 17 residues. The CDR3 sequence: CASSLTPLSSGANVLTF. The CDR3 DNA is TGTGCCAGCAGCTTAACCCCACTGAGCTCTGGGGCCAACGTCCTGACTTTC.

This clonotype came up many times. The rearrangement joins TRBV6-5 to TRBJ2-7; D possibly matches TRBD1 or TRBD2 (5 bases each). The CDR3 sequence is 15 residues long. Germline lookup yields CDR1 MNHEY and CDR2 SVGAGI. Deletions cut 2 bases from V and 3 bases from J, with 14 bases between. CDR3 coding DNA: TGTGCCAGCAGTTACAGAAGAGGGGTCGGCTACGAGCAGTACTTC. It codes for CASSYRRGVGYEQYF.

This clonotype was detected only a few times. The CDR3 sequence is CASSPPDRGLRAEAFF. Written as DNA, the CDR3 is TGTGCCAGCAGCCCCCCGGACAGGGGGCTCAGGGCTGAAGCTTTCTTT. V gene TRBV3-1 combines with J gene TRBJ1-1, with TRBD1 matching over 11 bases. This CDR3 has 16 residues. V was clipped by 4 bases and J by 6 bases; unmatched bases: 10. In germline, CDR1 is LGHDT, CDR2 YNNKEL (reference sequence).

This clonotype was recorded many times. This rearrangement joins TRBV29-1 to TRBJ1-1; D perhaps matches TRBD1 (6 bases). Germline CDR1 reads SQVTM; CDR2 reads ANQGSEA. The CDR3 has 15 residues. The germline V and J ends were trimmed by 8 bases and 3 bases, with 22 bases remaining between them. The CDR3 nucleotides are TGCAGCCCCTTGGGGGGCGCGAAGTCGGACACTGAAGCTTTCTTT. This gives the protein CSPLGGAKSDTEAFF.

This clonotype was recorded at least ten times. The CDR3 sequence: CASSKTGTDTQYF. CDR3 nucleotides: TGTGCCAGCAGCAAGACAGGAACAGATACGCAGTATTTT. The rearrangement joins TRBV7-8 to TRBJ2-3, with a tentative D call TRBD1 (6 bases). Germline-derived CDR1 and CDR2 are SGHVS and FQNEAQ. V was cut by 5 bases and J by 3 bases, with 9 bases left in between. This CDR3 contains 13 residues.

Many counts were recorded for this clonotype. The V gene is TRBV27, the J gene TRBJ1-1; unclear D gene. The CDR3 is 15 amino acids. Per the germline V gene, CDR1 is MNHEY and CDR2 is SMNVEV (reference sequence). Trimming pared 3 bases from V and 5 bases from J, leaving 16 bases between. CDR3 DNA: TGTGCCAGCAGTTTTAGAGCAGCGATGGGGACTGAAGCTTTCTTT. It yields the protein CASSFRAAMGTEAFF.

This clonotype was found many times. The chain joins TRBV7-2 to TRBJ2-3, with TRBD2 as a possible D gene (6 bases). The CDR3 runs 15 residues. The V gene lost 8 bases and the J gene lost 8 bases, with 23 bases spanning the gap. The germline V gene encodes CDR1 SGHTA and CDR2 FQGNSA. In DNA form, the CDR3 reads TGTGCCAGCCTCGAGGGCGGGGCTGGGAGGCGTACGCAGTATTTT. Amino acids: CASLEGGAGRRTQYF.

This clonotype was picked up a small number of times. The chain employs TRBV6-1 and TRBJ1-2; weak D call: TRBD1 (5 bases). The V gene's germline CDR1 is MNHNS and CDR2 SASEGT. Deletions cut 6 bases from V and 5 bases from J, with 10 bases between. The CDR3 spans 12 residues. The CDR3 loop reads CASRRDVYGYTF. The CDR3, as DNA: TGTGCCAGCAGGAGGGACGTTTATGGCTACACCTTC.

CDR3 DNA sequence: TGTGCCAGCAGCCCATGGACAGGGAGTGTAGGGGGCTACACCTTC. The encoded protein is CASSPWTGSVGGYTF. The chain combines TRBV14 with TRBJ1-2, with 8 bases that match TRBD1. Germline values: CDR1 SGHDN, CDR2 FVKESK. The CDR3 consists of 15 residues. J gave up 8 bases and V 4 bases, and 12 bases lay outside the gene matches. Together with reference TRBV14 and TRBJ1-2, the CDR3 gives the full variable domain: EAGVTQFPSHSVIEKGQTVTLRCDPISGHDNLYWYRRVMGKEIKFLLHFVKESKQDESGMPNNRFLAERTGGTYSTLKVQPAELEDSGVYFCASSPWTGSVGGYTFGSGTRLTVV.

This clonotype was recorded at least ten times. The rearrangement joins TRBV20-1 to TRBJ2-1, with D unresolved. The CDR3 is made up of 15 amino acids. From germline, CDR1 is DFQATT and CDR2 SNEGSKA (reference sequence). V was shortened by 6 bases and J by 1 base, with 16 bases between the two germline ends. The CDR3 loop reads CSAKGGSRSYNEQFF. The CDR3 nucleotides read TGCAGTGCCAAGGGCGGTTCTAGATCCTACAATGAGCAGTTCTTC.

In this sample, this clonotype turned up many times. The V and J genes are TRBV2 and TRBJ2-2; D unclear. CDR1 and CDR2 from the germline V gene are SNHLY and FYNNEI. This CDR3 comprises 14 residues. V lost 4 bases and J lost 1, with 7 bases in between. The CDR3 DNA follows: TGTGCCAGCAGTGTCGGACGGAACACCGGGGAGCTGTTTTTT. This encodes CASSVGRNTGELFF.

The CDR3 protein is CASSPTPPRRLKTQPQHF. The CDR3 nucleotides read TGTGCCAGCTCACCCACTCCCCCCAGGAGGTTGAAGACTCAGCCCCAGCATTTT. The genes are TRBV18 and TRBJ1-5; D is unclear. The CDR3 is made up of 18 amino acids. V was cut by 3 bases and J by 6 bases, with 24 bases left in between. Germline loops: CDR1 KGHSH, CDR2 LQKENI.

The chain couples TRBV7-2 to TRBJ2-1; TRBD2 agrees at 7 bases. Per germline, CDR1 SGHTA and CDR2 FQGNSA. CDR3 size: 15 residues. V dropped 2 bases and J dropped 7; count of bases not matched to a gene: 8. The DNA of the CDR3 is TGTGCCAGCAGCTTATCGGGAGGCATGATTAATGAGCAGTTCTTC. This sequence encodes CASSLSGGMINEQFF.

The chain is built from TRBV30 and TRBJ1-1; the match to TRBD1 covers 8 bases. There are 18 residues in the CDR3. Germline V CDR1 and CDR2: GTSNPN, SVGIG (reference sequence). Trimming at V came to 3 bases and at J to 2 bases, leaving 17 bases not matched to a gene. CDR3 DNA: TGTGCCTGGAGGAGAGGGCCAGGGGGCCACCTACTAAACACTGAAGCTTTCTTT. It specifies CAWRRGPGGHLLNTEAFF.

This clonotype was counted only a few times. This chain links TRBV6-1 with TRBJ2-7; D gene unclear. V lost 5 bases to trimming and J lost 3 bases, with 11 bases between them. From germline, CDR1 is MNHNS and CDR2 SASEGT. This CDR3 is 13 amino acids long. CDR3 protein: CASSPDGNYEQYF. The CDR3 DNA reads TGTGCCAGCAGTCCAGACGGAAACTACGAGCAGTACTTC.

The rearrangement links TRBV25-1 to TRBJ1-6; TRBD1 matches 12 bases. V dropped 7 bases and J dropped 9; count of bases not matched to a gene: 4. Germline assignment: CDR1 MGHDK and CDR2 SYGVNS. This CDR3 has 14 residues. The CDR3 nucleotides read TGTGCCAGCACTAAGGGACAGGGGGCTTCACCCCTCCACTTT. Translation: CASTKGQGASPLHF.

This clonotype was found many times. This chain connects TRBV14 to TRBJ2-7; TRBD1 agrees at 7 bases. The CDR3 loop spans 16 amino acids. Looked up from germline, CDR1 is SGHDN and CDR2 is FVKESK. Trimming at V came to 4 bases and at J to 4 bases, leaving 13 bases not matched to a gene. The CDR3 sequence: CASSPTEGARWYEQYF. The CDR3 bases are TGTGCCAGCAGCCCTACCGAGGGGGCGCGATGGTACGAGCAGTACTTC.

At least ten counts were recorded for this clonotype. The J gene is TRBJ2-2, the V gene TRBV7-3, with TRBD2 as a possible D gene (6 bases). CDR3 length equals 14 residues. V lost 5 bases, J lost 6 bases, and 13 bases lay in between. Germline V gene lookup returns CDR1 SGHTA and CDR2 FQGTGA. The CDR3, as DNA: TGTGCCAGCAGCCCCGGCTCGGGGGCCGGGGAGCTGTTTTTT. This translates into CASSPGSGAGELFF. Supplemented by reference TRBV7-3 and TRBJ2-2, the full variable domain reads GAGVSQTPSNKVTEKGKYVELRCDPISGHTALYWYRQSLGQGPEFLIYFQGTGAADDSGLPNDRFFAVRPEGSVSTLKIQRTERGDSAVYLCASSPGSGAGELFFGEGSRLTVL.

J is TRBJ2-7 and V is TRBV6-1; 10 nucleotides line up with TRBD1. Per the germline V gene, CDR1 is MNHNS and CDR2 is SASEGT. The CDR3 covers 14 residues. V lost 3 bases to trimming and J lost 5 bases; unmatched junction nucleotides: 4. CDR3 nucleotide sequence: TGTGCCAGCAGTGATGCTGGACAGGGGGACGAGCAGTACTTC. Translated: CASSDAGQGDEQYF.

The chain employs TRBV20-1 and TRBJ2-7; D possibly corresponds to TRBD1 (5 bases). In germline, CDR1 is DFQATT, CDR2 SNEGSKA (reference sequence). CDR3 length: 12 residues. The germline V and J ends were trimmed by 5 bases and 1 base, with 9 bases remaining between them. The CDR3 is CSAETESYEQYF. The DNA for the CDR3 is TGCAGTGCTGAGACAGAGTCCTACGAGCAGTACTTC.

This chain links TRBV18 with TRBJ2-7; D uncertain. The CDR3 totals 16 residues. CDR1 KGHSH and CDR2 LQKENI come from the germline V gene. V gave up 5 bases and J gave up 1 base, with 18 bases separating them. Here the CDR3 reads CASSTGSAGPSYEQYF. The CDR3, as DNA: TGTGCCAGCTCAACCGGAAGCGCAGGCCCTTCCTACGAGCAGTACTTC.

This clonotype showed up many times. The chain combines TRBV7-9 with TRBJ1-3; D remains unclear. In germline, CDR1 is SEHNR, CDR2 FQNEAQ (reference sequence). CDR3 size: 14 residues. Trimming shortened V by 2 bases and J by 0 bases, and 5 bases separated the two germline ends. In DNA, the CDR3 is TGTGCCAGCAGCTTAACCAGCTCTGGAAACACCATATATTTT. This sequence encodes CASSLTSSGNTIYF.

This clonotype was recorded a few times. The chain joins TRBV18 to TRBJ1-6; maybe TRBD1 (6 bases). The CDR3 loop spans 16 amino acids. Germline CDR1 KGHSH, CDR2 LQKENI. Trimming took off 4 bases at V and 8 bases at J, with 18 bases between the two ends. This chain's CDR3 is CASSLAAGASDSPLHF. In DNA form, the CDR3 reads TGTGCCAGCTCACTCGCGGCAGGGGCATCGGATTCACCCCTCCACTTT. Full variable domain (outside the CDR3, taken from reference TRBV18 and TRBJ1-6): NAGVMQNPRHLVRRRGQEARLRCSPMKGHSHVYWYRQLPEEGLKFMVYLQKENIIDESGMPKERFSAEFPKEGPSILRIQQVVRGDSAAYFCASSLAAGASDSPLHFGNGTRLTVT.